Listed below are T cell receptor beta chains from one sample, sequenced in a study of shared clonotypes between healthy human individuals. The protocol was immunoSEQ multiplex PCR, while the TCRdb copy is restricted to in-frame clones and leaves out a portion. The table has 2 million to 2.5 million clones, around 92% seen once. The sample taken for sequencing was naive CD4+ T cells from PBMCs. Source of these receptors: a man between 18 and 29 years old in good health. Some clones in this sample may be carry-over from other donors' samples. The CDR3 runs from the conserved cysteine through the conserved F or W. The D gene is left open where the match is weak. The size field is filled for only some rows; it gives once, few, many or a size class.

V gene: TRBV18
D gene: .
J gene: TRBJ2-3
clone size: .
CDR3 protein: CASSPPAPAWGTQYF
CDR3 DNA: TGTGCCAGCTCACCACCCGCACCGGCCTGGGGTACGCAGTATTTT

V gene: TRBV6-5
D gene: .
J gene: TRBJ2-2
clone size: .
CDR3 protein: CASSYVTGVTGELFF
CDR3 DNA: TGTGCCAGCAGTTACGTCACAGGAGTAACCGGGGAGCTGTTTTTT

V gene: TRBV11-2
D gene: .
J gene: TRBJ2-5
clone size: .
CDR3 protein: CASSSRDREYF
CDR3 DNA: TGTGCCAGCAGCTCCCGGGACCGCGAGTACTTC

V gene: TRBV7-2
D gene: TRBD1
J gene: TRBJ2-7
clone size: .
CDR3 protein: CASSLRDRSSYEQYF
CDR3 DNA: TGTGCCAGCAGCTTAAGGGACAGGAGCTCCTACGAGCAGTACTTC

V gene: TRBV7-9
D gene: .
J gene: TRBJ1-5
clone size: .
CDR3 protein: CASSALPDSHQPQHF
CDR3 DNA: TGTGCCAGCAGCGCCCTCCCCGACAGCCATCAGCCCCAGCATTTT

V gene: TRBV4-3
D gene: TRBD2
J gene: TRBJ2-7
clone size: once
CDR3 protein: CASSQDGLAGGYEQYF
CDR3 DNA: TGCGCCAGCAGCCAAGACGGACTAGCGGGAGGCTACGAGCAGTACTTC

V gene: TRBV11-2
D gene: TRBD2
J gene: TRBJ2-2
clone size: once
CDR3 protein: CASSALLTSENTGELFF
CDR3 DNA: TGTGCCAGCAGCGCCCTGCTGACTAGCGAGAACACCGGGGAGCTGTTTTTT

V gene: TRBV28
D gene: .
J gene: TRBJ1-5
clone size: once
CDR3 protein: CASSPPPGGRGIQHF
CDR3 DNA: TGTGCCAGCAGCCCCCCCCCGGGAGGCCGCGGGATCCAGCATTTT

V gene: TRBV25-1
D gene: .
J gene: TRBJ2-3
clone size: .
CDR3 protein: CASSELGVRGTDTQYF
CDR3 DNA: TGTGCCAGCAGTGAATTAGGGGTGAGGGGCACAGATACGCAGTATTTT

V gene: TRBV29-1
D gene: TRBD1
J gene: TRBJ1-2
clone size: .
CDR3 protein: CSVGDSYNYGYTF
CDR3 DNA: TGCAGCGTAGGGGACAGTTACAACTATGGCTACACCTTC